These 28 T cell receptor beta chains share one sample of origin, sequenced in a study of blood T cell repertoires in COVID-19. The method was immunoSEQ multiplex PCR; TCRdb's version includes in-frame clones alone and lacks a portion of them. The repertoire holds 81,000 or so clones, with roughly 85% as singletons. The sequenced sample was peripheral blood. These receptors were obtained from a man over 45 with COVID-19, enrolled during active disease.

The chain uses TRBV2 and TRBJ1-4; D might be TRBD1 (5 bases). The germline V gene encodes CDR1 SNHLY and CDR2 FYNNEI. The CDR3 consists of 15 residues. Trimming removed 3 bases at V and 2 bases at J, with 10 bases between. The CDR3 here is CASSEGGRTNEKLFF. DNA of the CDR3: TGTGCCAGCAGTGAGGGGGGAAGGACTAATGAAAAACTGTTTTTT.

This chain links TRBV5-1 with TRBJ1-6; D unresolved. V lost 1 base, J lost 5 bases, and 10 bases lay in between. This CDR3 region has 15 residues. Germline V CDR1 and CDR2: SGHRS, YFSETQ. CDR3 in amino acids: CASSLSQQDNSPLHF. In DNA form, the CDR3 reads TGCGCCAGCAGCTTGTCTCAGCAGGATAATTCACCCCTCCACTTT.

The chain recombines TRBV10-1 with TRBJ1-5; a weak D match, TRBD1 (6 bases). Germline values: CDR1 WNHNN, CDR2 SYGVQD (reference sequence). Between the trimmed V and J ends, which lost 3 bases and 5 bases, there was a span of 26 bases. This CDR3 comprises 19 residues. This CDR3 is CASSDQGKTGKKCDQPQHF. The CDR3 coding sequence is TGCGCCAGCAGTGACCAAGGAAAAACAGGGAAAAAATGCGATCAGCCCCAGCATTTT.

V usage is TRBV7-6 and J usage is TRBJ1-5; D gene unclear. In germline, CDR1 is SGHVS, CDR2 FNYEAQ. V lost 1 base to trimming and J lost 4 bases, with 5 bases between them. The CDR3 runs to 13 residues. CDR3 loop: CASSLGVNQPQHF. CDR3 nucleotide sequence: TGTGCCAGCAGCTTAGGAGTTAATCAGCCCCAGCATTTT.

This clone has only one observation. The rearrangement uses TRBV30 and TRBJ1-2, with TRBD1 matching 7 bases. The V gene end was trimmed by 5 bases and the J gene end by 7 bases; junction bases not matched to a gene: 16. Germline values: CDR1 GTSNPN, CDR2 SVGIG (reference sequence). The CDR3 runs 15 residues. CDR3 bases: TGTGCCTGGTCAGGGGAGACAGGGAATTTGTTTGGCTACACCTTC. Residues: CAWSGETGNLFGYTF. The entire variable domain, with the rest obtained from reference TRBV30 and TRBJ1-2, is as follows: SQTIHQWPATLVQPVGSPLSLECTVEGTSNPNLYWYRQAAGRGLQLLFYSVGIGQISSEVPQNLSASRPQDRQFILSSKKLLLSDSGFYLCAWSGETGNLFGYTFGSGTRLTVV.

The genes are TRBV7-9 and TRBJ1-1; the D gene is possibly TRBD1 (6 bases). The CDR3 consists of 14 residues. V was clipped by 5 bases and J by 1 base, with 11 bases between them. Germline CDR1 SEHNR, CDR2 FQNEAQ (reference sequence). The chain's CDR3 is CASSVQGRNTEAFF. The CDR3 coding sequence is TGTGCCAGCAGCGTACAGGGCCGGAACACTGAAGCTTTCTTT.

The chain couples TRBV30 to TRBJ1-2; 8 positions match TRBD1. CDR1 and CDR2 from the germline V gene are GTSNPN and SVGIG (reference sequence). The CDR3 runs to 12 residues. V dropped 5 bases and J dropped 7; count of bases not matched to a gene: 6. CDR3 sequence: CAWDRDRSGYTF. CDR3 coding DNA: TGTGCCTGGGATCGGGACAGGTCTGGCTACACCTTC.

This clone was detected many times. The gene calls are TRBV27 and TRBJ2-7; TRBD1 agrees at 10 bases. This CDR3 has 15 amino acids. Germline V CDR1 and CDR2: MNHEY, SMNVEV (reference sequence). J lost 4 bases, V lost 4 bases, and 7 bases had no gene match. The DNA for the CDR3 is TGTGCCAGCAGTTACTTGGGACAGGGGTTGTACGAGCAGTACTTC. Translating gives CASSYLGQGLYEQYF.

The V gene is TRBV2, the J gene TRBJ1-1; D perhaps matches TRBD1 (6 bases). CDR1 and CDR2 from the germline V gene are SNHLY and FYNNEI. V shed 3 bases and J shed 5 bases, with 13 bases lying between them. The CDR3 length is 14 residues. The CDR3 here is CASSEVRGGTEAFF. The CDR3 DNA is TGTGCCAGCAGTGAGGTGAGGGGGGGGACTGAAGCTTTCTTT.

This clone was seen only once. The chain uses TRBV29-1 and TRBJ2-7; D is ambiguous. V lost 1 base and J lost 0, with 7 bases in between. This CDR3 is built from 13 residues. Germline CDR1 and CDR2: SQVTM and ANQGSEA. The CDR3 nucleotides read TGCAGCGTTGAAGGGTTGAGCTCCTACGAGCAGTACTTC. Protein: CSVEGLSSYEQYF.

The chain is built from TRBV5-1 and TRBJ1-5, with D unresolved. Germline CDR1 is SGHRS and CDR2 is YFSETQ. The V and J ends lost 1 base and 6 bases respectively, with 11 bases between them. The CDR3 runs 14 residues. Here the CDR3 reads CASSLRDGGQPQHF. The CDR3 DNA reads TGCGCCAGCAGCTTGAGAGACGGAGGTCAGCCCCAGCATTTT.

The chain links TRBV30 to TRBJ1-2, with D unclear. Germline CDR1 and CDR2: GTSNPN and SVGIG (reference sequence). Trimming took 7 bases from V and 5 from J, leaving 14 bases between them. This CDR3 is built from 12 residues. The CDR3 sequence is CAYRGGRYGYTF. Written as DNA, the CDR3 is TGTGCCTATAGAGGAGGGAGGTATGGCTACACCTTC.

The chain carries TRBV27 and TRBJ2-1, with TRBD2 identical over 9 bases. Germline CDR1 is MNHEY and CDR2 is SMNVEV (reference sequence). The CDR3 is made up of 15 amino acids. V shed 7 bases and J 8 bases; nucleotides not matched to a gene: 12. CDR3 sequence: CASTLFAGGDDEQFF. The CDR3 DNA reads TGTGCCAGCACCCTATTTGCGGGAGGGGACGATGAGCAGTTCTTC.

The chain couples TRBV5-1 to TRBJ2-2; D call uncertain. Between the trimmed V and J ends, which lost 4 bases and 4 bases, there was a span of 14 bases. Germline V gene sequence: CDR1 SGHRS, CDR2 YFSETQ. The CDR3 is made up of 15 amino acids. Here the CDR3 reads CASSPRSPSTGELFF. CDR3 bases: TGCGCCAGCAGCCCTCGCTCTCCTAGCACCGGGGAGCTGTTTTTT.

This sequence joins TRBV3-1 (or the pseudogene TRBV3-2) and TRBJ2-7; possibly TRBD2 for D (6 bases). Per the germline V gene, CDR1 is LGHDT and CDR2 is YNNKEL (reference sequence). Trimming took 0 bases from V and 11 from J, leaving 20 bases between them. This CDR3 is built from 15 residues. CDR3 protein: CASSQEGRGGVRKYF. The CDR3 nucleotides are TGTGCCAGCAGCCAAGAAGGAAGGGGCGGGGTCCGGAAGTACTTC.

This clone was seen a single time. The chain couples TRBV4-2 to TRBJ1-5; D may be TRBD1 (5 bases). Germline V gives CDR1 LGHNA, CDR2 YNFKEQ. The CDR3 has 14 residues. V shed 0 bases and J shed 2 bases, with 5 bases lying between them. The CDR3, as DNA: TGTGCCAGCAGCCAAGAAGGGGGCAATCAGCCCCAGCATTTT. Its protein is CASSQEGGNQPQHF.

V gene TRBV4-1 combines with J gene TRBJ2-7, with 8 bases aligning to TRBD1. Germline trimming cut 2 bases from V and 0 bases from J; bases unmatched to any gene: 6. CDR1 and CDR2 (germline): MGHRA, YSYEKL. The CDR3 is 16 amino acids. CDR3 in amino acids: CASSQIATGGSYEQYF. The DNA of the CDR3 is TGCGCCAGCAGCCAAATCGCTACAGGGGGCTCCTACGAGCAGTACTTC.

The genes are TRBV12-3 or TRBV12-4 and TRBJ2-4; D remains ambiguous. The CDR3 runs to 13 residues. Trimming stripped 6 bases from V and 3 bases from J, with 9 bases between. CDR3 amino acids: CASRERSKNIQYF. CDR3 sequence (DNA): TGTGCCAGCAGAGAACGGAGCAAAAACATTCAGTACTTC.

V and J are TRBV6-6 and TRBJ1-5; 7 nucleotides agree with TRBD1. Germline-derived CDR1 and CDR2 are MNHNY and SVGAGI (reference sequence). The V and J ends lost 4 bases and 5 bases, in that order; junction bases with no gene match: 5. This CDR3 region has 14 residues. The CDR3 loop is CASSSSGGYQPQHF. CDR3 DNA: TGTGCCAGCAGTTCATCAGGGGGTTATCAGCCCCAGCATTTT.

A single count supports this clone. The germline gene is not matched at one end of the junction; a read error may be the cause. The J gene is TRBJ1-6, the V gene TRBV3-1 (or the pseudogene TRBV3-2), with D unclear. Germline-derived CDR1 and CDR2 are LGHDT and YNNKEL (reference sequence). This CDR3 region has 13 residues. The CDR3 loop reads CAISRTSNSPLHF. CDR3 sequence (DNA): TGTGCCATCAGCAGGACTTCTAATTCACCCCTCCACTTT.

The genes are TRBV4-1 and TRBJ2-2; no clear D gene. In germline, CDR1 is MGHRA, CDR2 YSYEKL. Trimming took 5 bases from V and 2 from J, leaving 6 bases between them. The CDR3 sequence is 13 residues long. CDR3 amino acids: CASSDTNTGELFF. CDR3 in DNA: TGCGCCAGCAGCGATACTAACACCGGGGAGCTGTTTTTT.

V is TRBV30 and J is TRBJ1-2, with D unclear. CDR1 is GTSNPN and CDR2 is SVGIG in the germline V gene (reference sequence). This CDR3 region has 12 residues. Trimming removed 2 bases from V and 5 bases from J, with 9 bases in between. The CDR3 nucleotides read TGTGCCTGGAGTCCGGGGAGGTATGGCTACACCTTC. Encoded protein: CAWSPGRYGYTF.

As DNA, the CDR3 is TGTGCCAGCAGCTTACAGGGGCGGGGGGTCACTAATGAAAAACTGTTTTTT. It specifies CASSLQGRGVTNEKLFF. The V call is TRBV7-6, the J call TRBJ1-4; perhaps TRBD1 as D (6 bases). CDR1 is SGHVS, CDR2 FNYEAQ, per germline. The CDR3 extends over 17 amino acids. V lost 2 bases and J lost 2, with 15 bases in between.

Regarding this clone: One end of the junction varies from germline; a read error may be responsible. J is TRBJ2-1 and V is TRBV7-2; 8 bases are shared with TRBD2. The CDR3 spans 10 residues. In germline, CDR1 is SGHTA, CDR2 FQGNSA. CDR3 amino acids: CASKRTSLVF. In DNA, the CDR3 is TGTGCCAGCAAGAGGACTAGCCTGGTCTTC.

There are a few counts of this clone. The genes are TRBV2 and TRBJ2-1; TRBD2 matches 12 bases. Trimming cost V 5 bases and J 5 bases; bases outside gene matches: 16. The CDR3 spans 19 residues. Germline V gene lookup returns CDR1 SNHLY and CDR2 FYNNEI. This CDR3 is CASSNPGTSGHGRNNEQFF. In DNA, the CDR3 is TGTGCCAGCAGTAACCCCGGGACTAGCGGGCACGGTAGAAACAATGAGCAGTTCTTC.

This rearrangement joins TRBV30 to TRBJ1-6; the D is unclear. This CDR3 is 13 amino acids long. Germline CDR1 GTSNPN, CDR2 SVGIG (reference sequence). Trimming removed 0 bases from V and 9 bases from J, with 9 bases in between. CDR3 DNA: TGTGCCTGGAGTGTACTTAGCAGTTCACCCCTCCACTTT. The encoded protein is CAWSVLSSSPLHF.

This clone was observed a single time. The J gene is TRBJ2-1, the V gene TRBV20-1; 9 bases are a match to TRBD2. Germline V gene data show CDR1 as DFQATT and CDR2 as SNEGSKA (reference sequence). Unmatched junction bases numbered 1, after V lost 6 bases and J lost 10 bases. This CDR3 comprises 10 residues. The CDR3 nucleotides read TGCAGTGCAGGACTAGCGGAGCAGTTCTTC. Translated, it gives CSAGLAEQFF.

The chain joins TRBV6-5 to TRBJ2-1; 8 positions match TRBD1. The CDR3 runs 12 residues. V gave up 10 bases and J gave up 7 bases; unmatched junction bases: 6. Germline V lookup: CDR1 MNHEY, CDR2 SVGAGI. CDR3 amino acids: CATRDRRNEQFF. The CDR3 coding sequence is TGTGCCACCCGGGACAGGCGGAATGAGCAGTTCTTC.